A single sample gave rise to the 2 T cell receptor beta chains below, sequenced in a study of blood T cells in healthy people across ages. PCR was performed a second time for roughly 7 to 11 cycles using a sample-barcoded 5' primer and a J-beta primer mix. TCRdb ran MiXCR on the 5' RACE reads and lists one entry per CDR3 protein. Of 650,000 to 700,000 distinct CDR3 sequences listed, roughly 30% are singletons. Sequenced material: blood. The receptors were gathered from a woman aged 80 or over in good health.

V gene TRBV5-1 combines with J gene TRBJ2-7; 10 positions agree with TRBD1. Germline values: CDR1 SGHRS, CDR2 YFSETQ. This CDR3 is built from 15 residues. Unmatched junction bases numbered 4, after V lost 2 bases and J lost 2 bases. CDR3 nucleotides: TGCGCCAGCAGCTTTGGGACAGGGGTAGCCTACGAGCAGTACTTC. Protein sequence: CASSFGTGVAYEQYF.

This clonotype was recorded at least ten times. Possible read error: a much larger clone is one base away. The V call is TRBV29-1, the J call TRBJ2-1, with D perhaps TRBD1 or TRBD2 (5 bases each). CDR3 length: 14 residues. Germline assignment: CDR1 SQVTM and CDR2 ANQGSEA. V lost 1 base and J 8 bases, leaving 15 bases between the germline ends. The CDR3 loop is CSVEGGSGHYEQFF. CDR3 in DNA: TGCAGCGTTGAAGGGGGGAGTGGGCACTATGAGCAGTTCTTC.